The following is a TCR beta chain sequence with its context. The table came from immunoSEQ multiplex PCR; TCRdb's copy has only in-frame clones and leaves some out. The sample contains roughly 250,000 clones, 81% of which appear only once. These data are taken from a study of blood T cell repertoires in COVID-19. Whole-study context: COVID-19 samples from acute and convalescent phases originated in the United States, Italy and Spain. Nucleic acid was either cDNA or gDNA, and it came from T cells, B-cell-depleted T cells, or PBMCs.

The CDR3 is 14 amino acids. V dropped 10 bases and J dropped 1 base, with 16 bases sitting between them. Germline V gene sequence: CDR1 ENHRY, CDR2 SYGVKD. The genes are TRBV10-3 and TRBJ1-2; TRBD1 might be the D (6 bases). What was sequenced was peripheral blood. The origin of this receptor is a woman aged 60 to 75 with active or convalescent COVID-19. CDR3 protein: CATRREGVNYGYTF. The DNA of the CDR3 is TGTGCCACCAGAAGGGAGGGGGTTAACTATGGCTACACCTTC.